The rows below give T cell receptor beta chains drawn from one sample of a study of shared clonotypes between healthy human individuals. Some clones are missing from TCRdb's copy, which holds only in-frame ones; the method was immunoSEQ multiplex PCR. The sample yields roughly 2.4 million clones, approximately 94% seen once. The sequencing sample was made of naive CD4+ T cells sorted from blood. The receptors shown here come from a young man in good health. Both conserved end residues are part of each CDR3. D genes are given only for firm matches. Clone size appears in some rows only: once, few, many, or a class for an expanded clone.

clone_size: .
d_call: .
v_call: TRBV5-1
j_call: TRBJ1-2
cdr3_aa: CASSLGLWGYTF
cdr3_nt: TGCGCCAGCAGCTTGGGTCTGTGGGGCTACACCTTC

clone_size: .
d_call: .
v_call: TRBV2
j_call: TRBJ2-5
cdr3_aa: CASSSPLKETQYF
cdr3_nt: TGTGCCAGCAGTAGTCCCCTAAAAGAGACCCAGTACTTC

clone_size: once
d_call: .
v_call: TRBV5-4
j_call: TRBJ2-5
cdr3_aa: CASSIQETQYF
cdr3_nt: TGTGCCAGCAGCATACAAGAGACCCAGTACTTC

clone_size: .
d_call: .
v_call: TRBV11-2
j_call: TRBJ2-3
cdr3_aa: CASSSATEQYF
cdr3_nt: TGTGCCAGCAGCTCCGCTACGGAGCAGTATTTT

clone_size: .
d_call: .
v_call: TRBV5-1
j_call: TRBJ2-7
cdr3_aa: CASSSQQERSSYEQYF
cdr3_nt: TGCGCCAGCAGCTCCCAACAGGAGCGGTCCTCCTACGAGCAGTACTTC

clone_size: .
d_call: .
v_call: TRBV29-1
j_call: TRBJ2-3
cdr3_aa: CSVRDFTDTQYF
cdr3_nt: TGCAGCGTGCGGGACTTCACAGATACGCAGTATTTT

clone_size: .
d_call: .
v_call: TRBV6-1
j_call: TRBJ2-2
cdr3_aa: CASTAGPDNTGELFF
cdr3_nt: TGTGCCAGCACCGCCGGACCGGATAACACCGGGGAGCTGTTTTTT

clone_size: .
d_call: .
v_call: TRBV29-1
j_call: TRBJ2-3
cdr3_aa: CSAGGYTDTQYF
cdr3_nt: TGCAGCGCCGGGGGCTACACAGATACGCAGTATTTT

clone_size: .
d_call: TRBD2
v_call: TRBV5-1
j_call: TRBJ2-3
cdr3_aa: CASSSLAGGPSTQYF
cdr3_nt: TGCGCCAGCAGCAGCTTAGCGGGGGGTCCTAGTACGCAGTATTTT

clone_size: once
d_call: .
v_call: TRBV5-1
j_call: TRBJ2-7
cdr3_aa: CASSLAGRSYEQYF
cdr3_nt: TGCGCCAGCAGCTTGGCCGGCCGATCCTACGAGCAGTACTTC

clone_size: .
d_call: TRBD2
v_call: TRBV5-6
j_call: TRBJ2-2
cdr3_aa: CASREGLAENTGELFF
cdr3_nt: TGTGCCAGCAGGGAGGGACTAGCGGAAAACACCGGGGAGCTGTTTTTT

clone_size: .
d_call: .
v_call: TRBV18
j_call: TRBJ1-5
cdr3_aa: CASSPQVDWNSNQPQHF
cdr3_nt: TGTGCCAGCTCACCACAGGTCGATTGGAATAGCAATCAGCCCCAGCATTTT

clone_size: .
d_call: .
v_call: TRBV10-3
j_call: TRBJ2-5
cdr3_aa: CAISEGRTTDQETQYF
cdr3_nt: TGTGCCATCAGTGAGGGGCGAACGACAGACCAAGAGACCCAGTACTTC

clone_size: .
d_call: .
v_call: TRBV6-1
j_call: TRBJ1-2
cdr3_aa: CASRVDSNYGYTF
cdr3_nt: TGTGCCAGCAGGGTGGACAGTAACTATGGCTACACCTTC

clone_size: .
d_call: .
v_call: TRBV5-1
j_call: TRBJ2-1
cdr3_aa: CASSLVLGSSYNEQFF
cdr3_nt: TGCGCCAGCAGCTTGGTTTTAGGGAGCTCCTACAATGAGCAGTTCTTC

clone_size: .
d_call: TRBD2
v_call: TRBV4-3
j_call: TRBJ2-7
cdr3_aa: CASSPAIGKAGDNEQYF
cdr3_nt: TGCGCCAGCAGCCCTGCTATCGGGAAAGCGGGAGACAACGAGCAGTACTTC

clone_size: once
d_call: .
v_call: TRBV6-5
j_call: TRBJ2-5
cdr3_aa: CASSRGRQGLETQYF
cdr3_nt: TGTGCCAGCAGCCGGGGGCGGCAGGGTCTAGAGACCCAGTACTTC